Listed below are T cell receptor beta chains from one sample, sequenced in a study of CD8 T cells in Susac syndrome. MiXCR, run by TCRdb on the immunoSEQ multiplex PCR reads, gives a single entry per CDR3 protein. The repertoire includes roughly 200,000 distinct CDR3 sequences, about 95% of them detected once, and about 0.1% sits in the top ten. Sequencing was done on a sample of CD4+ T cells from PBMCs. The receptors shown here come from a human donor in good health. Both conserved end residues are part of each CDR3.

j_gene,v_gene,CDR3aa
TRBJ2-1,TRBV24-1,CATSDRTSGHNEQFF
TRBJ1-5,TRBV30,CAWSRKGRQPQHF
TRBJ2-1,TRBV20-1,CSANSLGTMYNEQFF
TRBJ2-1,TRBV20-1,CSVTGTSVYEQFF
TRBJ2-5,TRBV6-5,CASRYLGQGRLETQYF
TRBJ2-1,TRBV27,CASSPYRGRGEQFF
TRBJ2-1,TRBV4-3,CASSQTNEEVHNEQFF
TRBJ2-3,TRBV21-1,CASSTGTREGTDTQYF
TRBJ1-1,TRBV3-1,CASSQDGDRAAFF
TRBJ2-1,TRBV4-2,CASSQDGTSGSEQFF
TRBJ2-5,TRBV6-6,CASRIDREETQYF
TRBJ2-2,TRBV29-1,CSVGSNVQGRLTGELFF
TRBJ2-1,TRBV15,CATSRDQISGIINEQFF
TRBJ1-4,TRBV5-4,CASSIQGENEKLFF
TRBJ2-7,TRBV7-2,CASSADSSATREQYF
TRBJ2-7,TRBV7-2,CASSLRDRGQAYEQYF
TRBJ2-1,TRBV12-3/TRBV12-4,CASSLRTGGYNEQFF
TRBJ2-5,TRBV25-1,CASRKGAGETQYF
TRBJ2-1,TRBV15,CATSTVFREGEQFF
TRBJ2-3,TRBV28,CASSRVQDTQYF
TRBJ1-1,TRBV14,CASSLNGQSFF
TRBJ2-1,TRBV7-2,CASSEQTSGYNEQFF
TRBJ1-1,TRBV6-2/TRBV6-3,CASSNGQSAFF
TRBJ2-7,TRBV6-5,CASLGSGGWYEQYF
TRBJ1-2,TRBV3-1,CASSQASRDRGTGYTF
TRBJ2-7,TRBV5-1,CASNPGGSPYEQYF
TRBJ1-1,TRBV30,CAWSLRTEAFF
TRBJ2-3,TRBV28,CASSYPSGMGTDTQYF
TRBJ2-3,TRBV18,CASSPSGLAGGTDTQYF
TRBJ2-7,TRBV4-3,CASSQFLDSLEQYF
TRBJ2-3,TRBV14,CASNHRGGTSTDTQYF
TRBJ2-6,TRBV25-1,CASSSPTGLTGANVLTF
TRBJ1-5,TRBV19,CASSIIRTGHQPQHF
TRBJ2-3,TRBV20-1,CSARRNADTQYF
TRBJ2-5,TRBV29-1,CSVEFGTTYQETQYF
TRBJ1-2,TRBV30,CAWSTLEGRGYTF
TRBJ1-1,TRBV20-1,CSAMGRDYGTEAFF
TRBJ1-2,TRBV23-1,CASSQSIGTLGYGYTF
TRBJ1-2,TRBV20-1,CSAVQLSYGYTF
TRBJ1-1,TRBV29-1,CSAAQGRAFF
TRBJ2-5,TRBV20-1,CSARDPLAGEETQYF
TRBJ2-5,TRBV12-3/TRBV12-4,CASSLLGSQETQYF
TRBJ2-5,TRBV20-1,CSARLAGVATQYF
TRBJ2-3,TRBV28,CASLDNFDLADTQYF
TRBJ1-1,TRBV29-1,CSVDNVGTDNTEAFF
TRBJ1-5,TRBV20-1,CSLAGENQPQHF
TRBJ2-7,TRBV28,CASSGDRPYEQYF
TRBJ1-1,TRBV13,CASSLNYGQGGEAFF
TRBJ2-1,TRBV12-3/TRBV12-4,CASSFIRIGEQFF
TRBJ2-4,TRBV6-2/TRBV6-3,CASRTQQLAKNIQYF
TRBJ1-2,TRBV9,CASSNRGGYGYTF
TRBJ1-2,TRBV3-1,CASSARTGVYYGYTF
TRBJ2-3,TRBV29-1,CSATGRNTDTQYF
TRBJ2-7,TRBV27,CASSSQRTSYEQYF
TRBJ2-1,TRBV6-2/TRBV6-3,CASRPLWDPLGNEQFF
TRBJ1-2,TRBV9,CASSVVRNSYYGYTF
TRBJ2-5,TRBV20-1,CSPRAAGRETQYF